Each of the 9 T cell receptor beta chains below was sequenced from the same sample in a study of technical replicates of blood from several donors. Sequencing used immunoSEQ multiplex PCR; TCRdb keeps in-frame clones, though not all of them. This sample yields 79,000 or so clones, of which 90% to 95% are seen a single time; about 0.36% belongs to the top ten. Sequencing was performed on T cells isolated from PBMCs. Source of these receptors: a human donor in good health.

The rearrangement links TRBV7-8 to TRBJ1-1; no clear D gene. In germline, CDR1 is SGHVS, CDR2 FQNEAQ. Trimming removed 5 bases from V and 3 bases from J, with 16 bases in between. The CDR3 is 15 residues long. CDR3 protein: CASSPRGGLDTEAFF. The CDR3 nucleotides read TGTGCCAGCAGCCCTCGAGGAGGGTTAGACACTGAAGCTTTCTTT.

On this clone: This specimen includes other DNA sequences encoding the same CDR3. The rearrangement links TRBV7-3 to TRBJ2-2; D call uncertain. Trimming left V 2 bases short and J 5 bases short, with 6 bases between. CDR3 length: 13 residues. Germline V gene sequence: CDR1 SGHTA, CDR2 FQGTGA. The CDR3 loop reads CASSLVLTGELFF. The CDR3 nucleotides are TGTGCCAGCAGCTTAGTATTAACCGGGGAGCTGTTTTTT.

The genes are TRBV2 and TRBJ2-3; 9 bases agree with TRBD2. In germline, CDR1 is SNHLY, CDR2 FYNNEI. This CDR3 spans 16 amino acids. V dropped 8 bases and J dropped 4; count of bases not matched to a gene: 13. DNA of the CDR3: TGTGCCAGCCCGATCGAAATAGCGGGAGTCCCAGATACGCAGTATTTT. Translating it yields CASPIEIAGVPDTQYF.

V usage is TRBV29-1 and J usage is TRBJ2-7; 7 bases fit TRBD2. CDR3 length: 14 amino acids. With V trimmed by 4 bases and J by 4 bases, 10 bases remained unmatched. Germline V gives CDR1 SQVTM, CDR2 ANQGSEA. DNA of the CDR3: TGCAGCGTTGTTAAAACGGGAGGACGGTACGAGCAGTACTTC. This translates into CSVVKTGGRYEQYF.

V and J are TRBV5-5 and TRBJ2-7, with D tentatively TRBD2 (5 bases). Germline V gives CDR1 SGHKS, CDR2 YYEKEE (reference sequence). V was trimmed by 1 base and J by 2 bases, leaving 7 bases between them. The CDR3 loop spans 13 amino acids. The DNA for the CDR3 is TGTGCCAGCAGCTTGTCGGGAACCTACGAGCAGTACTTC. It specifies CASSLSGTYEQYF.

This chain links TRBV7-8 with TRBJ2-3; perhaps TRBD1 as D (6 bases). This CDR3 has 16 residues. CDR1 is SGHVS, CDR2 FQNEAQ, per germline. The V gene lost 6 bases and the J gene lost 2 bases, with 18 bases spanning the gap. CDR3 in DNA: TGTGCCAGCAGACATGTTAGACAGGCCCTCACAGATACGCAGTATTTT. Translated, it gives CASRHVRQALTDTQYF.

The CDR3 loop is CSVEDPGTGIYTF. The CDR3 nucleotides read TGCAGCGTTGAAGACCCCGGGACAGGGATCTACACCTTC. The rearrangement links TRBV29-1 to TRBJ1-2, with 9 bases identical to TRBD1. The germline CDR1 and CDR2 sequences are SQVTM and ANQGSEA. V shed 0 bases, J shed 10 bases, and the junction held 6 bases outside the gene matches. This CDR3 is 13 amino acids long.

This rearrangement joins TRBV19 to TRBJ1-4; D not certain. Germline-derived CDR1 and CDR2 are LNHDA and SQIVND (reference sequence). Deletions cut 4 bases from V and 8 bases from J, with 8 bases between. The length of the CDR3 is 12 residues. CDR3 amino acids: CASSNGYEKLFF. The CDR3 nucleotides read TGTGCCAGTAGTAACGGGTACGAAAAACTGTTTTTT.

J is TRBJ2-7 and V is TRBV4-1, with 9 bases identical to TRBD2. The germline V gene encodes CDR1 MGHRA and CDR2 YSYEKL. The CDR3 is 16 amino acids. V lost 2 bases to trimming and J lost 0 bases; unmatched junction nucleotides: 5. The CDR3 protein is CASSQRLAEYSYEQYF. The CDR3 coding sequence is TGCGCCAGCAGCCAAAGACTAGCGGAATACTCCTACGAGCAGTACTTC.